This TCR beta chain emerged from a study of blood T cells in healthy people across ages. CDR1 and CDR2 from the germline V gene are MNHNY and SVGAGI (reference sequence). The CDR3 is 14 residues long. V lost 1 base and J lost 4, with 10 bases in between. This clonotype was observed a few times. A J-beta primer mix and a sample-barcoded 5' primer were used in a second PCR of about 7 to 12 cycles. The authors tagged each cDNA molecule using a template-switch adaptor with 12 random nucleotides. TCRdb re-analysed the 5' RACE reads in MiXCR, keeping a single row per CDR3 protein. The table lists around 800,000 distinct CDR3 sequences, 60% to 80% of them singletons.

The V call is TRBV6-6, the J call TRBJ2-5; D not resolved. The receptor was derived from a man between 25 and 39 years old in good health. The sequenced sample was blood. The CDR3 region is CASSYFGRTETQYF. The DNA of the CDR3 is TGTGCCAGCAGTTACTTCGGCAGAACAGAGACCCAGTACTTC.